This T cell receptor beta chain was obtained from a study of brain T cells in children with intractable seizures (dated by TCRdb to the early 2020s). General notes on the study: As a first screen for immune gene transcripts, resected brain tissue from approximately 49 pediatric epilepsy surgery cases was run on a NanoString immunology panel. About 65% of the 12 selected surgery cases also had pre-surgery blood sequenced, which left four cases with brain tissue only. General study outcomes and caveats: The patients' HCMV serostatus was not known, and viral specificity was inferred solely from CDR3 sequence similarity. Sequencing depth differed between pre- and post-surgery blood, so clones missing from the pre-surgery sample may reflect undersampling.

The immunoSEQ assay was applied to genomic DNA to generate the TCR beta chain sequences. The study's processing was this. CDR3 sequences that did not begin with the conserved framework cysteine at position 104 were removed manually. To get clonality, the normalized Shannon's Diversity Index was subtracted from one, giving values from 0 (maximal diversity) to 1 (oligoclonal). Chi-squared comparison-of-proportions tests were used to check whether the frequency of the same CDR3 differed between samples, for example brain versus blood. Public clonotypes were found through immuneACCESS searches, while the VDJdb browser was used to judge similarity to known antiviral clonotypes. The source is immuneACCESS, and TCRdb retained only in-frame sequences with V and J called. Part of the clones is not carried over; for the studies checked, unresolved V genes explain less than half of this, and the remainder is unexplained. That table gives V, J and clone size, and the DNA gave D and trimming. The sample contains fewer than 150,000 clones, approximately 94% of them found a single time. The ten most abundant clones make up more than 3% of the sample.

Inclusive of the bounding cysteine and phenylalanine, the CDR3 is 14 residues long. The sequence is cut down to CDR3 DNA, 42 bases in frame from base 1. Reading the germline V gene gives CDR1 SQVTM and CDR2 ANQGSEA. V loses 6 bases, J loses 6 bases, and the germline ends lie 21 bases apart. According to the study, the label for this sample's time point signals: resected brain tissue, or blood drawn just prior to surgery. The surgery cases with the highest brain T cell transcript signatures were chosen for TCR beta chain sequencing of brain tissue, and also of blood when blood was available. Prior to surgery, the patients had been treated with at least one anti-epileptic drug. TCR-sequenced patients were children with drug-resistant epilepsy due to tuberous sclerosis complex, focal cortical dysplasia, Rasmussen encephalitis or hemimegalencephaly. Blood samples were drawn just before the epilepsy surgery. Bulk genomic DNA was extracted from unsorted brain tissue and whole blood with the Monarch genomic DNA purification kit.

Details on this clone: Its antigen is not yet known. The input lacks base qualities; no much larger clone sits a single base away.

The starting material was peripheral blood, obtained at surgery. The sequence links TRBV29-1 to TRBJ2-7; tentative D gene TRBD1, with 6 bases matching. The source is a boy under two years old with hemimegalencephaly and intractable seizures. CDR3 sequence: CSVETPGVDGEQYF. The nucleotide sequence reads as follows: TGCAGCGTCGAGACCCCAGGGGTGGATGGCGAGCAGTACTTC.